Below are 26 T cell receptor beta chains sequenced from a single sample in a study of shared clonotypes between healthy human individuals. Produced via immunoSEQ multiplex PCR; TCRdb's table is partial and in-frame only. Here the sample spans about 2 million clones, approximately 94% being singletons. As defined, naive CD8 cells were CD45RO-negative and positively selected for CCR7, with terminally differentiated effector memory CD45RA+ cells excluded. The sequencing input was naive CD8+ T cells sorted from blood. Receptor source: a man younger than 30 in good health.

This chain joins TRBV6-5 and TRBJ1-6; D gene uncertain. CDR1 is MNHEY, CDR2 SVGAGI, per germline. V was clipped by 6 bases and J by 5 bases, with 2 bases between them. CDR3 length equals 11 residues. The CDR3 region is CASRDNSPLHF. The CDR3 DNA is TGTGCCAGCAGGGATAATTCACCCCTCCACTTT.

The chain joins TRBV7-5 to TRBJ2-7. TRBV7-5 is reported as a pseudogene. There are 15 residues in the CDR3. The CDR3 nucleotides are TGTGCCAGAAGCCACTTGGCACCAACCTCCTACGAGCAGTACTTC. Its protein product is CARSHLAPTSYEQYF.

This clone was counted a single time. CDR3 coding DNA: TGTGCCAGCAGCTTAGATCTGACGAGCTCCTACAATGAGCAGTTCTTC. This encodes CASSLDLTSSYNEQFF. The chain links TRBV11-2 to TRBJ2-1, with no clear D. Germline CDR1 and CDR2: SGHAT and FQNNGV. The CDR3 length is 16 residues. Trimming pared 0 bases from V and 0 bases from J, leaving 9 bases between.

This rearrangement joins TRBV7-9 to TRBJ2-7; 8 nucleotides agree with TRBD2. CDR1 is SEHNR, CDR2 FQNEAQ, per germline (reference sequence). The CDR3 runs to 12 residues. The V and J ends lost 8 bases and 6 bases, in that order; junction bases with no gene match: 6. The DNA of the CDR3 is TGTGCCAGCCGAAGCGGGGGATTCGAGCAGTACTTC. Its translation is CASRSGGFEQYF.

CDR3 coding DNA: TGCGCCAGCAGTGAACGACTAGCATACAGCTCCTACAATGAGCAGTTCTTC. It codes for CASSERLAYSSYNEQFF. This chain joins TRBV10-2 and TRBJ2-1; 7 bases agree with TRBD2. The germline CDR1 and CDR2 sequences are WSHSY and SAAADI. The trim removed 3 bases at V and 0 bases at J, leaving 8 bases unmatched. This CDR3 is 17 amino acids long.

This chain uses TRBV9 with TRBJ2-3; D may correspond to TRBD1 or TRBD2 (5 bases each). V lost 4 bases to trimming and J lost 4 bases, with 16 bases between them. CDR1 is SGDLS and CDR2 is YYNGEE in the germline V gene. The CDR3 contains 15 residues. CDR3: CASSPLPRGPDTQYF. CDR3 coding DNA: TGTGCCAGCAGCCCACTCCCTCGGGGCCCAGATACGCAGTATTTT.

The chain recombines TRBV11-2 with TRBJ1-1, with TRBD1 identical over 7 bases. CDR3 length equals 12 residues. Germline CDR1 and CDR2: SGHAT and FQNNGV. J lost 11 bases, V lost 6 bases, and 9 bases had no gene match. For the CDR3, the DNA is TGTGCCAGCAGTCTCTACGGGACAGACGCTTTCTTT. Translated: CASSLYGTDAFF.

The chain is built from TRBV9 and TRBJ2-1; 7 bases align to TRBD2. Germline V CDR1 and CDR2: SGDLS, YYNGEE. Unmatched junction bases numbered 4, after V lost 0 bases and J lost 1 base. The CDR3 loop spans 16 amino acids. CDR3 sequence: CASSVAGLVSYNEQFF. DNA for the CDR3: TGTGCCAGCAGCGTAGCTGGACTAGTGTCCTACAATGAGCAGTTCTTC. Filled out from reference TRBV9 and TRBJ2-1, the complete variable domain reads DSGVTQTPKHLITATGQRVTLRCSPRSGDLSVYWYQQSLDQGLQFLIQYYNGEERAKGNILERFSAQQFPDLHSELNLSSLELGDSALYFCASSVAGLVSYNEQFFGPGTRLTVL.

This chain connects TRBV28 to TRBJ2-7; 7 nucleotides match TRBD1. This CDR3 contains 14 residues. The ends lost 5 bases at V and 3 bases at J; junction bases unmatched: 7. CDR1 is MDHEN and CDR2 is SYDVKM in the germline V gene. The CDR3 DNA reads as TGTGCCAGCAGTACACCGAGACAGGGCTACGAGCAGTACTTC. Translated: CASSTPRQGYEQYF.

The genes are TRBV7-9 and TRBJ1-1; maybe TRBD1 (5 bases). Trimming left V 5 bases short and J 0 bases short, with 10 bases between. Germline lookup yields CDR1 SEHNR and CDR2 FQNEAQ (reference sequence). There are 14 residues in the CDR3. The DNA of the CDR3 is TGTGCCAGCAGCCCGGGACTTATGAACACTGAAGCTTTCTTT. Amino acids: CASSPGLMNTEAFF.

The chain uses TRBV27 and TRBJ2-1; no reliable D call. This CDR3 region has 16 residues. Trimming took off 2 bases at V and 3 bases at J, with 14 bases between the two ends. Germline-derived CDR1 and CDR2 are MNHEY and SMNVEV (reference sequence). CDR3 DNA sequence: TGTGCCAGCAGTTTAAATGGGTTCTCGGGCTACAATGAGCAGTTCTTC. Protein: CASSLNGFSGYNEQFF.

As DNA, the CDR3 is TGTGCCAGCACCTCCGGAAGGATGTACGAGCAGTACTTC. It yields the protein CASTSGRMYEQYF. The V and J genes are TRBV5-5 and TRBJ2-7; D unclear. Trimming took 6 bases from V and 4 from J, leaving 14 bases between them. This CDR3 region has 13 residues. Germline CDR1 and CDR2: SGHKS and YYEKEE (reference sequence).

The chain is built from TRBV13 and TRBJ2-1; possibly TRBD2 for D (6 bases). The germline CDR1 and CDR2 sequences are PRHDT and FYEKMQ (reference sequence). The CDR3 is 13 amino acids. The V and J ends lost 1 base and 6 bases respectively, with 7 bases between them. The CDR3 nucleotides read TGTGCCAGCAGCTTAGCGGGAGTCAATGAGCAGTTCTTC. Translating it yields CASSLAGVNEQFF.

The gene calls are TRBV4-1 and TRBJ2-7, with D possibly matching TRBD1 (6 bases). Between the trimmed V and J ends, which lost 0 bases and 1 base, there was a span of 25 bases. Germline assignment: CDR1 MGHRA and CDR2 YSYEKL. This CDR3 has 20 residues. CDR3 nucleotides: TGCGCCAGCAGCCAAGATTCGGGCAGGGGCTCCGAATATCCGTCCTACGAGCAGTACTTC. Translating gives CASSQDSGRGSEYPSYEQYF.

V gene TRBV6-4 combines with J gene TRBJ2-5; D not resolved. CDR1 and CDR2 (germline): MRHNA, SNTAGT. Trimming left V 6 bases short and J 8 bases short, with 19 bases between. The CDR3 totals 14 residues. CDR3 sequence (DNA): TGTGCCAGCAGCCTAACCGGGCCCTCTAGAACCCAGTACTTC. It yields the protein CASSLTGPSRTQYF.

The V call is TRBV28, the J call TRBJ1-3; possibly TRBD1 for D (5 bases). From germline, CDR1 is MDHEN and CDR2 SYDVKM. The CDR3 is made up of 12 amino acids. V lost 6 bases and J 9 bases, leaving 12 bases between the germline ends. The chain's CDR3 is CASSNLRGTIYF. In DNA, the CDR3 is TGTGCCAGCAGCAACCTAAGGGGCACCATATATTTT.

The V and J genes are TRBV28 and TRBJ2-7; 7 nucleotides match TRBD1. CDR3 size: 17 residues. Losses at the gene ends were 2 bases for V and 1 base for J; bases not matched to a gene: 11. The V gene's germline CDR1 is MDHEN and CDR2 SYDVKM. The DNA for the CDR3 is TGTGCCAGCAGTTTAGGACCACCGGGACAGAGTTCCTACGAGCAGTACTTC. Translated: CASSLGPPGQSSYEQYF.

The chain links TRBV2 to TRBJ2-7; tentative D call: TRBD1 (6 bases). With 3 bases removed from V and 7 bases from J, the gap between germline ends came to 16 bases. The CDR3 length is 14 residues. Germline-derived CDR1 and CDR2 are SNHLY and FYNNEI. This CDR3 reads CASSDPPTGREQYF. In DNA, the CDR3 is TGTGCCAGCAGTGACCCCCCGACAGGCCGGGAGCAGTACTTC.

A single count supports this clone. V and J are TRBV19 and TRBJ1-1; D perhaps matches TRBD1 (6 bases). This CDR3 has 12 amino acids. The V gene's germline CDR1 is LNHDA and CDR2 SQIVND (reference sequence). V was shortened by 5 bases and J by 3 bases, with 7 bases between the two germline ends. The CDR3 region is CASSPGDTEAFF. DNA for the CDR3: TGTGCCAGTAGTCCAGGGGACACTGAAGCTTTCTTT.

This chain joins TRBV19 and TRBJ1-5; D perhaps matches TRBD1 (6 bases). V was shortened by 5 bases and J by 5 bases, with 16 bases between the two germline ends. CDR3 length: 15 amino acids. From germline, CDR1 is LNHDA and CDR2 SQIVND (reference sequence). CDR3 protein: CASSDPLGQDQPQHF. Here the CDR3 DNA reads TGTGCCAGTAGTGATCCCCTGGGACAAGATCAGCCCCAGCATTTT.

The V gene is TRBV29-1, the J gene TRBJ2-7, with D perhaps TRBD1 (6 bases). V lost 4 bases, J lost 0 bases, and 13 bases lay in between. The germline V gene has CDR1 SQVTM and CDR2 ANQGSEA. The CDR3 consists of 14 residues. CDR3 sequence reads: CSVAGRGSSYEQYF. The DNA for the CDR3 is TGCAGCGTTGCGGGCAGGGGAAGCTCCTACGAGCAGTACTTC.

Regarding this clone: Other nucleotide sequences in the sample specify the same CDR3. Here the CDR3 DNA reads TGTGCCAGCAGTTACGGGGCGGGGACCGGGGAGCTGTTTTTT. This encodes CASSYGAGTGELFF. The chain joins TRBV6-5 to TRBJ2-2; D might be TRBD2 (6 bases). The V end lost 2 bases, the J end lost 5 bases, and 9 bases lay between the germline ends. Germline CDR1 is MNHEY and CDR2 is SVGAGI. CDR3 length equals 14 residues.

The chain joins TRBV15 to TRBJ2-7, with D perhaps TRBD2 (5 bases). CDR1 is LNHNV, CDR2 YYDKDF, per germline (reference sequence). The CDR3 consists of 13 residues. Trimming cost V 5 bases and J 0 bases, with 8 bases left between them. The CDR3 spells CATSAGVSYEQYF. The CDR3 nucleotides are TGTGCCACCAGCGCCGGGGTCTCCTACGAGCAGTACTTC.

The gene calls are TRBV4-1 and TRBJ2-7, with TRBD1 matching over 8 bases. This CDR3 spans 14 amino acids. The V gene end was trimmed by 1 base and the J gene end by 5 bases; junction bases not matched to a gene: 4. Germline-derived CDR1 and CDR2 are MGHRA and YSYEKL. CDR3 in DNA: TGCGCCAGCAGCCAAGGGGCAGGGGGCGACGAGCAGTACTTC. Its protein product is CASSQGAGGDEQYF.

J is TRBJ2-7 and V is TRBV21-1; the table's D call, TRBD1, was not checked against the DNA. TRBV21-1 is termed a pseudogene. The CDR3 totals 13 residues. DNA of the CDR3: TGTGCCAGCAGGACAGGATTAACCTACGAGCAGTACTTC. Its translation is CASRTGLTYEQYF.

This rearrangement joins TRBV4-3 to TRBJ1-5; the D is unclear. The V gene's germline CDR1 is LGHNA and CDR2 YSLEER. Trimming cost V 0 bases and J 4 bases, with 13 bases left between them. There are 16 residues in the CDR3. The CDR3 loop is CASSQDRGSSNQPQHF. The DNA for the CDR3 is TGCGCCAGCAGCCAAGATCGAGGGAGTTCAAATCAGCCCCAGCATTTT.